Following are 18 T cell receptor beta chains from one sample sequenced in a study of molecular identifiers for immune sequencing clone quantification. TCRdb fed the PCR reads into MiXCR, producing one record per CDR3 protein. The sample has about 35,000 distinct CDR3 sequences, approximately 19% seen once; the top ten hold approximately 1.2%. Input material: naive CD8+ T cells from blood, with Jurkat cell RNA spiked in. Subset here: FACS-sorted CD8+CD4-CCR7+CD45RA+ naive T cells. The source of these receptors is a human donor in good health. Some libraries in this study had Jurkat cell RNA spiked in.

About this clonotype itself: This sequence may be a read error, since a much larger clone differs from it by one base. This sequence joins TRBV10-3 and TRBJ2-7; tentative D call: TRBD1 (6 bases). This CDR3 region has 15 residues. The V end lost 0 bases, the J end lost 3 bases, and 12 bases lay between the germline ends. Germline lookup yields CDR1 ENHRY and CDR2 SYGVKD. The CDR3 DNA reads TGTGCCATCAGTGAGTCGACGGACAGAAACTACGAGCAGTACTTC. Translated: CAISESTDRNYEQYF.

This clonotype has ten or more counts. In DNA, the CDR3 is TGTGCCAGCAGCCAGGATGGGGGGGTAGAGACCCAGTACTTC. Its protein is CASSQDGGVETQYF. The chain recombines TRBV3-1 with TRBJ2-5; 7 nucleotides match TRBD2. This CDR3 is 14 amino acids long. The ends lost 3 bases at V and 4 bases at J; junction bases unmatched: 5. In germline, CDR1 is LGHDT, CDR2 YNNKEL (reference sequence).

As to this clonotype: A read error may account for a junction end that differs from germline. The chain has TRBV4-1 and TRBJ1-1; the D gene is possibly TRBD1 (5 bases). The CDR3 contains 15 residues. CDR1 is MGHRA, CDR2 YSYEKL, per germline. CDR3 sequence reads: CVSSQGGGLDTEAFF. The CDR3 DNA follows: TGCGTCAGCAGCCAAGGCGGGGGGTTGGACACTGAAGCTTTCTTT.

This clonotype was detected ten times or more. The gene calls are TRBV4-1 and TRBJ2-5; TRBD2 agrees at 7 bases. Germline values: CDR1 MGHRA, CDR2 YSYEKL. V shed 0 bases, J shed 4 bases, and the junction held 8 bases outside the gene matches. This CDR3 is 16 amino acids long. The CDR3 region has the DNA TGCGCCAGCAGCCAAGATGCTAGCGGAGGTTTAGAGACCCAGTACTTC. This translates into CASSQDASGGLETQYF.

This clonotype has at least ten counts. The V call is TRBV12-3 or TRBV12-4, the J call TRBJ2-3; D is unresolved. The CDR3 is made up of 13 amino acids. Trimming left V 0 bases short and J 0 bases short, with 1 base between. CDR3 DNA: TGTGCCAGCAGTTTAGCGAGCACAGATACGCAGTATTTT. Translating it yields CASSLASTDTQYF.

This clonotype was detected many times. The gene calls are TRBV28 and TRBJ2-5; 7 bases agree with TRBD2. The CDR3 loop spans 16 amino acids. Looked up from germline, CDR1 is MDHEN and CDR2 is SYDVKM. The V segment lost 1 base and the J segment 2 bases; nucleotides outside the gene matches: 7. Written as DNA, the CDR3 is TGTGCCAGCAGTTTATATGCTAGCGGATTACAAGAGACCCAGTACTTC. Protein sequence: CASSLYASGLQETQYF.

This sequence joins TRBV7-9 and TRBJ1-3, with 10 bases aligning to TRBD1. Germline V CDR1 and CDR2: SEHNR, FQNEAQ (reference sequence). The junction had 2 bases not matched to a gene; V was cut back by 6 bases and J by 3 bases. The CDR3 has 14 residues. The chain's CDR3 is CASRDRGSGNTIYF. The CDR3 DNA is TGTGCCAGCAGGGACAGGGGGAGTGGAAACACCATATATTTT.

Many counts were recorded for this clonotype. The J gene is TRBJ1-1, the V gene TRBV4-3; no clear D gene. V was shortened by 0 bases and J by 4 bases, with 15 bases between the two germline ends. CDR3 length equals 16 residues. Germline loops: CDR1 LGHNA, CDR2 YSLEER. This chain's CDR3 is CASSQDFPSRGTEAFF. In DNA, the CDR3 is TGCGCCAGCAGCCAAGATTTCCCGAGTCGCGGCACTGAAGCTTTCTTT.

V is TRBV13 and J is TRBJ2-1; 7 nucleotides line up with TRBD2. Germline CDR1 and CDR2: PRHDT and FYEKMQ (reference sequence). The CDR3 is 17 residues long. V lost 2 bases, J lost 8 bases, and 15 bases stayed unmatched. Here the CDR3 reads CASSLIDREANRDEQFF. Written as DNA, the CDR3 is TGTGCCAGCAGCTTAATTGACCGGGAGGCCAATAGGGATGAGCAGTTCTTC.

There are many counts of this clonotype. The chain joins TRBV30 to TRBJ1-2; D remains unclear. V gave up 3 bases and J gave up 4 bases, with 15 bases separating them. CDR1 GTSNPN and CDR2 SVGIG come from the germline V gene (reference sequence). This CDR3 contains 14 residues. CDR3: CAWSPGGLSYGYTF. Written as DNA, the CDR3 is TGTGCCTGGAGCCCAGGAGGGCTATCCTATGGCTACACCTTC.

Remarks on this clonotype: This may arise from a read error, as a much more abundant clone is one base away. This chain connects TRBV28 to TRBJ2-1; 9 nucleotides align to TRBD2. The CDR3 runs to 16 residues. CDR1 and CDR2 (germline): MDHEN, SYDVKM. The CDR3 reads CASSQKVGLAYNEQLF. The CDR3 DNA is TGTGCCAGCAGCCAAAAGGTGGGACTAGCTTACAATGAGCAGTTATTC.

This clonotype showed up many times. The V and J genes are TRBV6-1 and TRBJ2-3, with 11 positions matching TRBD1. This CDR3 comprises 17 residues. Trimming at V came to 4 bases and at J to 2 bases, leaving 8 bases not matched to a gene. Germline values: CDR1 MNHNS, CDR2 SASEGT. CDR3 residues: CASSVLRDRGVTDTQYF. For the CDR3, the DNA is TGTGCCAGCAGTGTGCTCCGGGACAGGGGGGTCACAGATACGCAGTATTTT.

This clonotype was seen at least ten times. The chain carries TRBV6-1 and TRBJ2-7; tentative D call: TRBD2 (6 bases). There are 13 residues in the CDR3. Germline CDR1 MNHNS, CDR2 SASEGT. V lost 7 bases and J lost 2, with 12 bases in between. The CDR3 here is CASTWGVTYEQYF. The CDR3 nucleotides are TGTGCCAGCACGTGGGGGGTCACCTACGAGCAGTACTTC.

Worth noting for this clonotype: This may be a read error: a much more frequent sequence differs by one nucleotide. This rearrangement joins TRBV30 to TRBJ2-3, with TRBD1 identical over 7 bases. Germline CDR1 GTSNPN, CDR2 SVGIG (reference sequence). The CDR3 spans 15 residues. V dropped 3 bases and J dropped 2; count of bases not matched to a gene: 8. CDR3 residues: CAWSEGALDTDTQYF. CDR3 coding DNA: TGTGCCTGGAGCGAGGGGGCGCTTGACACAGATACGCAGTATTTT. The variable domain in full, with the rest retrieved from reference TRBV30 and TRBJ2-3, is SQTIHQWPATLVQPVGSPLSLECTVEGTSNPNLYWYRQAAGRGLQLLFYSVGIGQISSEVPQNLSASRPQDRQFILSSKKLLLSDSGFYLCAWSEGALDTDTQYFGPGTRLTVL.

This clonotype was detected many times. This chain connects TRBV11-2 to TRBJ2-5; tentative D call: TRBD1 (6 bases). The CDR3 sequence is 16 residues long. V lost 5 bases and J 1 base, leaving 17 bases between the germline ends. Germline values: CDR1 SGHAT, CDR2 FQNNGV. The CDR3 reads CASSAPGVEGQETQYF. DNA of the CDR3: TGTGCCAGCAGCGCCCCAGGGGTCGAGGGCCAAGAGACCCAGTACTTC.

This clonotype was detected many times. This chain connects TRBV12-3 or TRBV12-4 to TRBJ2-7; 8 nucleotides match TRBD1. V was pared by 5 bases and J by 1 base, with 10 bases of the junction left unmatched. The CDR3 extends over 16 amino acids. In nucleotides, the CDR3 is TGTGCCAGCAGTCCAATAACGAGGGACAGGTCCTACGAGCAGTACTTC. This gives the protein CASSPITRDRSYEQYF.

Notes on this clonotype: A much larger clone is a single base away; this may be a read error. The rearrangement links TRBV7-9 to TRBJ2-7; a possible D gene is TRBD2 (5 bases). The length of the CDR3 is 14 residues. Germline-derived CDR1 and CDR2 are SEHNR and FQNEAQ (reference sequence). The CDR3 DNA reads as TGTGCCAGCGAACTGTTCGCACCCGACTACGTGCAGTACTTC. Amino acids: CASELFAPDYVQYF.

This clonotype was seen many times. The V and J genes are TRBV7-2 and TRBJ2-5, with D possibly called TRBD1 or TRBD2 (6 bases each). V dropped 10 bases and J dropped 5 bases, with 17 bases sitting between them. The CDR3 has 13 residues. Per germline, CDR1 SGHTA and CDR2 FQGNSA. The DNA for the CDR3 is TGTGCCACCTACCTCGAGGGGGGCGAGACCCAGTACTTC. This encodes CATYLEGGETQYF.